This T cell receptor (beta chain) was retrieved from a study of patients and donors after allogeneic stem cell transplantation. This clonotype occurred many times. TCRdb ran MiXCR on the RT-PCR reads and lists one entry per CDR3 protein. The table includes about 230,000 distinct CDR3 sequences, around 14% detected once. Looked up from germline, CDR1 is SGHDN and CDR2 is FVKESK. This CDR3 has 15 residues. Trimming removed 2 bases from V and 8 bases from J, with 16 bases in between. This TCR was sampled from a human donor who was either an allogeneic HSCT recipient or a stem cell or donor lymphocyte infusion donor (not recorded which). It is not recorded whose cells these are; they may come from a transplant donor. The chain uses TRBV14 and TRBJ1-3; no clear D. The sample was blood, either unsorted or a sorted T cell fraction (not recorded which). The CDR3, as DNA: TGTGCCAGCAGCCAATCCCCCGGGAGGCGAGACACCATATATTTT. It translates to CASSQSPGRRDTIYF.